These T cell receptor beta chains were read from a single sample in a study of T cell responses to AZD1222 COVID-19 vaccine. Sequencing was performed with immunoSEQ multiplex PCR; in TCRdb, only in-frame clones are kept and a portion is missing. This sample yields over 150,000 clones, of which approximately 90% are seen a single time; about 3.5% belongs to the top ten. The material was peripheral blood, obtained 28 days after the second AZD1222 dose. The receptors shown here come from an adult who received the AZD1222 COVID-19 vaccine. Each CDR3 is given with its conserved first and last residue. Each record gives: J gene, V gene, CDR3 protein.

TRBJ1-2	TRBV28	CASQGAGSYGYTF
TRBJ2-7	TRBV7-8	CASSLAGRLGFAYEQYF
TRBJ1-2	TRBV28	CASSLAGTGYTF
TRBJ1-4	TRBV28	CASSPDRVGKLFF
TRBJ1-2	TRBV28	CASSLVGNGYTF
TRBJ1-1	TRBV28	CASSFVARPSTEAFF
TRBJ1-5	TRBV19	CASSIAQGAHQPQHF
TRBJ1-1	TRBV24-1	CATSEPGGGLAFF
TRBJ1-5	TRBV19	CASSIWSVNQPQHF
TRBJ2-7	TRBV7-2	CASSLRTGNYEQYF
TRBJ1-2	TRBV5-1	CASSSGTGEFYGYTF
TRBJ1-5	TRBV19	CASSIGGPGGQPQHF
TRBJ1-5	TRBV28	CASRLGGQPQHF
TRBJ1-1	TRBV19	CASRDGFTEAFF
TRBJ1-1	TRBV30	CAWKRGNTEAFF
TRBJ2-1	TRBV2	CASTSRNNEQFF
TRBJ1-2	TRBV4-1	CASSRSTGDYGYTF
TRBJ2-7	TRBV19	CASSIPGTTYEQYF
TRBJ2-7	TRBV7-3	CASNHELSERDEQYF
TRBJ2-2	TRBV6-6	CASSSRQNTGELFF
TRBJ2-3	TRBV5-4	CASSPLPSSTDTQYF
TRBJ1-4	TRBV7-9	CASSWGGEKLFF
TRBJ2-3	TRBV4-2	CASSLAGTDTQYF
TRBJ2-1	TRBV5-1	CASSSDSKQFF
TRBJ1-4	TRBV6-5	CASSYRIRDRSEKLFF
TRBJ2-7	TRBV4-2	CASSQLGTADEQYF
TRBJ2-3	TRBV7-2	CASSFSDTQYF
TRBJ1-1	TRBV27	CASSYRGPGTEAFF
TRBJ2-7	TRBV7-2	CASSLGLAGVGYEQYF
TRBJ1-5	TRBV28	CASSLWGTGHPQPQHF
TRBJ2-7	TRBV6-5	CASSYRGAGYEQYF
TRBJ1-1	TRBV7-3	CASSLTRGLNTEAFF
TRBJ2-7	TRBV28	CASRGSKGEQYF
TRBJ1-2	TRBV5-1	CASSPIPGQGKNYGYTF
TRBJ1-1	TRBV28	CASTRGTPNTEAFF
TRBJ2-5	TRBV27	CASSLRGVGQLKETQYF
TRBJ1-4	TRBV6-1	CASSEGWQAEKLFF